This is a list of T cell receptor beta chains from one sample in a study of shared clonotypes between healthy human individuals. Measured with immunoSEQ multiplex PCR; TCRdb has only the in-frame clones, and not every one. The sample contains roughly 2.2 million clones, about 90% of which appear only once. Sequencing was performed on naive CD4+ T cells from PBMCs. These TCRs come from a man aged 18 to 35 in good health. Some clones in this sample may be carry-over from other donors' samples. The CDR3 runs from the conserved cysteine through the conserved F or W. The D gene is left open where the match is weak. Rows may omit the clone size; those that give it use once, few, many or a size class.

clone_size d_call j_call v_call cdr3_nt cdr3_aa
. TRBD2 TRBJ2-7 TRBV5-1 TGCGCCAGCAGCGGACTAGCGGGAGGGTCCTACGAGCAGTACTTC CASSGLAGGSYEQYF
. . TRBJ2-2 TRBV15 TGTGCCACCAGCAGAGATTCGAACACCGGGGAGCTGTTTTTT CATSRDSNTGELFF
. TRBD1 TRBJ2-1 TRBV5-1 TGCGCCAGCAGCTTCGGACAGGGGGAATCTGAGCAGTTCTTC CASSFGQGESEQFF
. . TRBJ1-4 TRBV7-9 TGTGCCAGCAGCGTCGGCCGGAAGAATGAAAAACTGTTTTTT CASSVGRKNEKLFF
. TRBD1 TRBJ2-5 TRBV5-8 TGTGCCAGCAGCGCGGGACAGGCATCCTGGGAGACCCAGTACTTC CASSAGQASWETQYF
. . TRBJ1-2 TRBV5-1 TGCGCCAGCAGCTTGGCCTTAGGCTATGGCTACACCTTC CASSLALGYGYTF
once . TRBJ2-2 TRBV29-1 TGCAGCGTCATGACAGCGAACACCGGGGAGCTGTTTTTT CSVMTANTGELFF
. . TRBJ1-3 TRBV7-9 TGTGCCAGCAGCTTAGACAGGTCTGGAAACACCATATATTTT CASSLDRSGNTIYF
. TRBD1 TRBJ1-1 TRBV5-1 TGCGCCAGCAGCTACGGAGGGGGCGACACTGAAGCTTTCTTT CASSYGGGDTEAFF
. TRBD2 TRBJ2-1 TRBV11-3 TGTGCCAGCAGCACGGGACTAGTCGGTCACAATGAGCAGTTCTTC CASSTGLVGHNEQFF
. TRBD2 TRBJ2-1 TRBV14 TGTGCCAGCAGCCATTTGGGTAGCGGGAGTAGCAATGAGCAGTTCTTC CASSHLGSGSSNEQFF
. . TRBJ1-4 TRBV28 TGTGCCAGCAGTTTGGTCGGAGGGGCGAATGAAAAACTGTTTTTT CASSLVGGANEKLFF
few . TRBJ1-5 TRBV28 TGTGCCCTGAACAGAGGACTCGGCCAGCCCCAGCATTTT CALNRGLGQPQHF
. TRBD1 TRBJ1-6 TRBV4-1 TGCGCCAGCAGCCAGTGGGGACAGGGTAATAATTCACCCCTCCACTTT CASSQWGQGNNSPLHF
. TRBD1 TRBJ1-3 TRBV7-9 TGTGCCAGCAGCTCGAACAGGGGGCGAGGAAACACCATATATTTT CASSSNRGRGNTIYF
. TRBD1 TRBJ1-1 TRBV2 TGTGCCAGCAGATTGACAGGGAGGACCACTGAAGCTTTCTTT CASRLTGRTTEAFF
. TRBD2 TRBJ2-3 TRBV18 TGTGCCAGCTCACCGGAGGGACTAGCGGGGTATACGCAGTATTTT CASSPEGLAGYTQYF
. . TRBJ2-2 TRBV18 TGTGCCAGCTCACCGGCCAGGCAAATCGCCGGGGAGCTGTTTTTT CASSPARQIAGELFF
once . TRBJ2-5 TRBV7-3 TGTGCCAGCAGCGCGGGACCGGGGGAGACCCAGTACTTC CASSAGPGETQYF
. TRBD1 TRBJ1-2 TRBV20-1 TGCAGCCTCGGGACAGCCTATGGCTACACCTTC CSLGTAYGYTF
few . TRBJ1-2 TRBV10-1 TGCGCCAGCAGGGTCGGGACTGAGAACTATGGCTACACCTTC CASRVGTENYGYTF
. TRBD1 TRBJ1-4 TRBV5-5 TGTGCCAGCAGCCCGACAGGGACTAATGAAAAACTGTTTTTT CASSPTGTNEKLFF
. . TRBJ2-1 TRBV25-1 TGTGCCAGCAGTGACCCCGGGACCAAAGGGGGTGAGCAGTTCTTC CASSDPGTKGGEQFF
. . TRBJ1-4 TRBV19 TGTGCCAGTAGTATTACGGGACTGGACGAAAAACTGTTTTTT CASSITGLDEKLFF
. TRBD2 TRBJ2-5 TRBV5-1 TGCGCCAGCAGCTTCGGACTAGCGGGACACCTGGGAGAGACCCAGTACTTC CASSFGLAGHLGETQYF
. . TRBJ2-1 TRBV15 TGTGCCACCAGCAGAGTGCCTACTTACAATGAGCAGTTCTTC CATSRVPTYNEQFF
. . TRBJ1-6 TRBV25-1 TGTGCCAGCAGACCGGGATTTTCACCCCTCCACTTT CASRPGFSPLHF
. . TRBJ2-3 TRBV14 TGTGCCAGCAGCCAAGGCGGATTGGGTACGCAGTATTTT CASSQGGLGTQYF
. . TRBJ1-2 TRBV28 TGTGCCAGCAGTCCGCGGACAGATGGCTACACCTTC CASSPRTDGYTF
. . TRBJ2-5 TRBV7-2 TGTGCCAGCAGCTTAAACCGGGAGCAGTGGGAGACCCAGTACTTC CASSLNREQWETQYF
. TRBD1 TRBJ1-2 TRBV2 TGTGCCAGCGATGGGACAGCCACTAACTATGGCTACACCTTC CASDGTATNYGYTF
. . TRBJ2-2 TRBV7-8 TGTGCCAGCAGCCCCCGGTGGGGTAGGGGGGACACCGGGGAGCTGTTTTTT CASSPRWGRGDTGELFF
. . TRBJ1-1 TRBV19 TGTGCCAGTAGTGTCAGGGGTAACACTGAAGCTTTCTTT CASSVRGNTEAFF
. TRBD1 TRBJ1-3 TRBV30 TGTGCCTTAGACAGGGGAAGCTCTGGAAACACCATATATTTT CALDRGSSGNTIYF
once . TRBJ1-2 TRBV7-3 TGTGCCAGCAGCTTAACTAGGGGACCGCAAGAGGATGGCTACACCTTC CASSLTRGPQEDGYTF
. . TRBJ2-7 TRBV7-7 TGTGCCAGCAGCTTAGAGGTCGGCTCCTACGAGCAGTACTTC CASSLEVGSYEQYF
. . TRBJ2-6 TRBV7-9 TGTGCCAGCAGCCCGGGACGGAACTCTGGGGCCAACGTCCTGACTTTC CASSPGRNSGANVLTF
. . TRBJ2-1 TRBV7-9 TGTGCCAGCAGCTTACACTCCAAACCGAACAATGAGCAGTTCTTC CASSLHSKPNNEQFF
. . TRBJ2-7 TRBV5-4 TGTGCCAGCAGCCGGAGTACCCCCTACGAGCAGTACTTC CASSRSTPYEQYF
. . TRBJ2-3 TRBV28 TGTGCCAGTCAAACCGGGGGGACAAGCACAGATACGCAGTATTTT CASQTGGTSTDTQYF
. . TRBJ2-1 TRBV7-2 TGTGCCAGCAGCTTAAGGGTAGGCAGGAGGGGACCCTACAATGAGCAGTTCTTC CASSLRVGRRGPYNEQFF
. . TRBJ2-3 TRBV2 TGTGCCAGCAGCCGGGACTTCCTTGCCACAGATACGCAGTATTTT CASSRDFLATDTQYF
. . TRBJ1-2 TRBV28 TGTGCCAGCACCAGGTGGGGGGCGGACGGCTACACCTTC CASTRWGADGYTF
few . TRBJ1-5 TRBV28 TGTGCCAGCCTAAATCAGCCCCAGCATTTT CASLNQPQHF
. . TRBJ2-2 TRBV19 TGTGCCAGTAGTATGACACAGGATGCGGACACCGGGGAGCTGTTTTTT CASSMTQDADTGELFF
. TRBD1 TRBJ1-2 TRBV5-1 TGCGCCAGCAGGATCGGGACAGGCGCCTATGGCTACACCTTC CASRIGTGAYGYTF
. TRBD2 TRBJ2-3 TRBV27 TGTGCCAGCTCACCTTACTGGGTAGCGGGGTCGCGAGATACGCAGTATTTT CASSPYWVAGSRDTQYF
. . TRBJ2-1 TRBV6-1 TGTGCCAGCAGTGAAACTAGAACCTACAATGAGCAGTTCTTC CASSETRTYNEQFF
. . TRBJ1-1 TRBV25-1 TGTGCCAGCAGTGAATCACAGCTCGAAGCTTTCTTT CASSESQLEAFF